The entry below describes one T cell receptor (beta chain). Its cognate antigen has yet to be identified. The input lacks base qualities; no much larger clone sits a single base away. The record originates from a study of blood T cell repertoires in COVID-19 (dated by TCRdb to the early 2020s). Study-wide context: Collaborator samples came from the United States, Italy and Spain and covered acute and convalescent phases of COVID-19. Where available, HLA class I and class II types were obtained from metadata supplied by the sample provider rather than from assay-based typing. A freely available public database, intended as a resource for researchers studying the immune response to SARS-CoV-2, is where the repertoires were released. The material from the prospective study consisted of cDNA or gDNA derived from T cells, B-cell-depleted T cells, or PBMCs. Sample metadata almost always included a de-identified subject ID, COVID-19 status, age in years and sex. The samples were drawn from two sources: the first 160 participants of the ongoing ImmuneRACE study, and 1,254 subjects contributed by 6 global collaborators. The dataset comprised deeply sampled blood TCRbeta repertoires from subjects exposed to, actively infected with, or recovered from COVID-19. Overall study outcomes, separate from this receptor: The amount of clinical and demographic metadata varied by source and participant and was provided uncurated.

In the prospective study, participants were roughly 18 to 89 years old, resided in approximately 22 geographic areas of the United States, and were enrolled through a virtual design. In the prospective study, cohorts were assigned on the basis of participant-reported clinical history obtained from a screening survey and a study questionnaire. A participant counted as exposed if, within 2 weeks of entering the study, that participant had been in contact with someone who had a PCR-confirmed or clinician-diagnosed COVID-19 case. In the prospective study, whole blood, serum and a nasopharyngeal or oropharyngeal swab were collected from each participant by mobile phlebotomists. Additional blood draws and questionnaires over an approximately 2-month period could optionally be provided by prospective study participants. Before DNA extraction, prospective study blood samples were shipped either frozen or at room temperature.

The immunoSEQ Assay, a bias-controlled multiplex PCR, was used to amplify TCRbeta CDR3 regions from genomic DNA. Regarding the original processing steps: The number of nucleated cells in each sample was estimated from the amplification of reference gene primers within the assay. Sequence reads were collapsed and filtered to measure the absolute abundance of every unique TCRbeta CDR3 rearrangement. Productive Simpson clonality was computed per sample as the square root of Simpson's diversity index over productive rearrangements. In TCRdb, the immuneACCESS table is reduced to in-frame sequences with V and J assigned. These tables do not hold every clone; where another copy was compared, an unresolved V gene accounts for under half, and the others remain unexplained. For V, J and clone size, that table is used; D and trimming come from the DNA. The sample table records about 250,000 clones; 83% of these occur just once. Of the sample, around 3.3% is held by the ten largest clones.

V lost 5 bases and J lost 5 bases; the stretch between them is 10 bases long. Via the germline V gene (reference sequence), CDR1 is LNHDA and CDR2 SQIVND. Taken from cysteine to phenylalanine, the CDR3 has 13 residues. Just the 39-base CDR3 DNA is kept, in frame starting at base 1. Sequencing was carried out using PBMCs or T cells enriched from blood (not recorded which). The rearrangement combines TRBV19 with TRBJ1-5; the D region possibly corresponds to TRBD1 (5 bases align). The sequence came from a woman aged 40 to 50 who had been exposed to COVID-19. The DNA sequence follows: TGTGCCAGTAGTGAGGACACCGATCAGCCCCAGCATTTT. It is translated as CASSEDTDQPQHF. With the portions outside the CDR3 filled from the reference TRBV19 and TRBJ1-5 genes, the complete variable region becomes DGGITQSPKYLFRKEGQNVTLSCEQNLNHDAMYWYRQDPGQGLRLIYYSQIVNDFQKGDIAEGYSVSREKKESFPLTVTSAQKNPTAFYLCASSEDTDQPQHFGDGTRLSIL.